The following is a T cell receptor beta chain sequence with its context. This sample is part of a study of T-cell memory formation after mild COVID-19. Trimming took 11 bases from V and 4 from J; bases not matched to a gene: 5. Germline loops: CDR1 SEHNR, CDR2 FQNEAQ (reference sequence). The CDR3 covers 13 residues. TCRdb passed the 5' RACE reads through MiXCR, listing each CDR3 protein once. There are some 300,000 distinct CDR3 sequences in the sample; 20% to 25% occur only once, and about 21% lies in the top ten. The chain employs TRBV7-9 and TRBJ2-2, with TRBD1 matching 9 bases. This TCR was sampled from a man aged 18 to 30 who had mild COVID-19 (a few samples of this study predate the infection). Cell type and time point are not known. The sample consisted of PBMCs or a T cell subset sorted from them (not recorded which). CDR3 nucleotides: TGTGCCTCCGGGGACAGGGTCACCGGGGAGCTGTTTTTT. This gives the protein CASGDRVTGELFF.